The 23 T cell receptor beta chains presented below share a single source sample, sequenced in a study of blood T cell repertoires in COVID-19. Some clones are missing from TCRdb's copy, which holds only in-frame ones; the method was immunoSEQ multiplex PCR. This sample carries 410,000 or so clones, 89% of them seen once, and the ten largest clones take roughly 1.4%. Specimen: peripheral blood. The receptors here all came from a woman aged 40-49 years with COVID-19, enrolled during active disease.

The V and J genes are TRBV30 and TRBJ1-2; 8 nucleotides line up with TRBD1. The length of the CDR3 is 14 residues. After removal of 7 bases from V and 6 bases from J, the junction contained 13 bases not matched to a gene. Germline CDR1 reads GTSNPN; CDR2 reads SVGIG (reference sequence). The CDR3 loop is CAFSVGRGRNGYTF. For the CDR3, the DNA is TGTGCCTTTAGTGTGGGCAGGGGGCGAAATGGCTACACCTTC.

The table lists this clone with a count of one. The rearrangement uses TRBV19 and TRBJ1-2; perhaps TRBD1 as D (5 bases). The CDR3 has 14 residues. Germline assignment: CDR1 LNHDA and CDR2 SQIVND (reference sequence). Trimming stripped 4 bases from V and 9 bases from J, with 18 bases between. The DNA for the CDR3 is TGTGCCAGTAGTACCCCGTTGAGGGGAGGTCGCTACACCTTC. Its translation: CASSTPLRGGRYTF.

This clone was detected a few times. V is TRBV2 and J is TRBJ2-1; 11 bases are a match to TRBD2. CDR3 size: 15 residues. Germline loops: CDR1 SNHLY, CDR2 FYNNEI. Germline trimming cut 6 bases from V and 10 bases from J; bases unmatched to any gene: 11. CDR3 amino acids: CASSGGPSSGREQFF. For the CDR3, the DNA is TGTGCCAGCAGCGGGGGCCCCTCTAGCGGGAGGGAGCAGTTCTTC.

In regard to this clone: Other DNA sequences in the sample encode the same CDR3. The V and J genes are TRBV10-3 and TRBJ1-1, with D possibly matching TRBD1 (5 bases). The germline V and J ends were trimmed by 4 bases and 1 base, with 7 bases remaining between them. The CDR3 sequence is 13 residues long. Germline V CDR1 and CDR2: ENHRY, SYGVKD. CDR3 coding DNA: TGTGCCATCAGTGTCCAGGGGAACACTGAAGCTTTCTTT. This gives the protein CAISVQGNTEAFF.

In this sample, this clone turned up once. As DNA, the CDR3 is TGTGCCAGCAGCTTATTAGCGGGGAGAGGTAATGAGCAGTTCTTC. Encoded protein: CASSLLAGRGNEQFF. V gene TRBV5-5 combines with J gene TRBJ2-1; TRBD2 agrees at 8 bases. V lost 2 bases and J lost 7; bases outside the gene matches: 8. Germline lookup yields CDR1 SGHKS and CDR2 YYEKEE (reference sequence). This CDR3 is built from 15 residues. The full variable domain, with the rest looked up from reference TRBV5-5 and TRBJ2-1, is DAGVTQSPTHLIKTRGQQVTLRCSPISGHKSVSWYQQVLGQGPQFIFQYYEKEERGRGNFPDRFSARQFPNYSSELNVNALLLGDSALYLCASSLLAGRGNEQFFGPGTRLTVL.

Points on this clone: At one boundary the junction diverges from the germline segment, which might be a read error. The gene calls are TRBV5-4 and TRBJ1-4; 8 bases line up with TRBD1. The CDR3 is 14 amino acids. From germline, CDR1 is SGHNT and CDR2 YYREEE (reference sequence). In nucleotides, the CDR3 is TGTGCCAGCAGTTTGGACAGGGCGGATGAAAAACTGTTTTTT. Protein sequence: CASSLDRADEKLFF. The full variable domain, in which reference TRBV5-4 and TRBJ1-4 provide the parts outside the CDR3, is ETGVTQSPTHLIKTRGQQVTLRCSSQSGHNTVSWYQQALGQGPQFIFQYYREEENGRGNFPPRFSGLQFPNYSSELNVNALELDDSALYLCASSLDRADEKLFFGSGTQLSVL.

The chain is built from TRBV4-3 and TRBJ1-6; 7 bases match TRBD1. The CDR3 contains 18 residues. CDR1 and CDR2 from the germline V gene are LGHNA and YSLEER. V lost 3 bases, J lost 0 bases, and 8 bases stayed unmatched. CDR3 sequence reads: CASSQRTGGNSYNSPLHF. Here the CDR3 DNA reads TGCGCCAGCAGCCAGAGGACAGGTGGGAACTCCTATAATTCACCCCTCCACTTT.

The chain carries TRBV7-9 and TRBJ2-3; D gene unclear. The CDR3 is 13 residues long. V lost 0 bases and J lost 5, with 6 bases in between. Germline values: CDR1 SEHNR, CDR2 FQNEAQ (reference sequence). CDR3 coding DNA: TGTGCCAGCAGCTTAGCCCCCGTAGATACGCAGTATTTT. It translates to CASSLAPVDTQYF.

The chain combines TRBV5-4 with TRBJ1-5; TRBD1 might be the D (6 bases). This CDR3 has 16 residues. Germline-derived CDR1 and CDR2 are SGHNT and YYREEE (reference sequence). V dropped 3 bases and J dropped 6 bases, with 19 bases sitting between them. CDR3 in amino acids: CASSSGGGNPPQPQHF. DNA of the CDR3: TGTGCCAGCAGCTCGGGAGGGGGGAACCCTCCTCAGCCCCAGCATTTT. The full variable domain, rest sourced from reference TRBV5-4 and TRBJ1-5, is ETGVTQSPTHLIKTRGQQVTLRCSSQSGHNTVSWYQQALGQGPQFIFQYYREEENGRGNFPPRFSGLQFPNYSSELNVNALELDDSALYLCASSSGGGNPPQPQHFGDGTRLSIL.

The chain carries TRBV7-9 and TRBJ1-2; no reliable D call. The CDR3 covers 13 residues. V dropped 4 bases and J dropped 1 base, with 7 bases sitting between them. From germline, CDR1 is SEHNR and CDR2 FQNEAQ (reference sequence). The CDR3 sequence: CASSSGGNYGYTF. Here the CDR3 DNA reads TGTGCCAGCAGCTCCGGCGGTAACTATGGCTACACCTTC.

This clone was observed a few times. V gene TRBV27 combines with J gene TRBJ1-5; TRBD1 aligns across 10 bases. With 4 bases clipped from V and 1 base from J, the junction kept 1 base outside the gene matches. CDR3 length: 15 amino acids. Germline V lookup: CDR1 MNHEY, CDR2 SMNVEV (reference sequence). The CDR3 protein is CASSSGQGSNQPQHF. The CDR3 region has the DNA TGTGCCAGCAGTTCGGGACAGGGGAGCAATCAGCCCCAGCATTTT.

The genes are TRBV5-1 and TRBJ2-1, with 7 positions matching TRBD2. The CDR3 spans 14 residues. Losses at the gene ends were 5 bases for V and 4 bases for J; bases not matched to a gene: 6. The germline V gene has CDR1 SGHRS and CDR2 YFSETQ. CDR3 nucleotide sequence: TGCGCCAGCAGACCTAGCGGAGGATACAATGAGCAGTTCTTC. Its translation: CASRPSGGYNEQFF.

This chain connects TRBV7-9 to TRBJ2-7; the D is unclear. Trimming shortened V by 0 bases and J by 2 bases, and 2 bases separated the two germline ends. Germline V gene lookup returns CDR1 SEHNR and CDR2 FQNEAQ (reference sequence). The CDR3 extends over 12 amino acids. CDR3: CASSLAAYEQYF. The DNA for the CDR3 is TGTGCCAGCAGCTTAGCCGCCTACGAGCAGTACTTC.

A single count supports this clone. The J gene is TRBJ1-4, the V gene TRBV3-1 (or the pseudogene TRBV3-2), with a possible D match to TRBD1 (6 bases). Germline values: CDR1 LGHDT, CDR2 YNNKEL (reference sequence). Trimming removed 3 bases at V and 7 bases at J, with 15 bases between. The CDR3 consists of 15 residues. The CDR3 coding sequence is TGTGCCAGCAGCCAGGTTGGGGGGGGCGGTGAAAAACTGTTTTTT. Its protein is CASSQVGGGGEKLFF.

The V call is TRBV7-9, the J call TRBJ1-5; tentative D call: TRBD1 (5 bases). Trimming left V 2 bases short and J 7 bases short, with 9 bases between. The V gene's germline CDR1 is SEHNR and CDR2 FQNEAQ (reference sequence). CDR3 length equals 13 residues. CDR3 sequence reads: CASSLSGGQPQHF. The CDR3 DNA is TGTGCCAGCAGCTTATCTGGGGGGCAGCCCCAGCATTTT.

V usage is TRBV9 and J usage is TRBJ2-5; 8 bases map to TRBD1. CDR3 length equals 15 residues. Germline CDR1 reads SGDLS; CDR2 reads YYNGEE. V lost 3 bases and J lost 5; bases outside the gene matches: 9. The CDR3: CASSAGQGPHETQYF. The CDR3, as DNA: TGTGCCAGCAGCGCCGGACAGGGACCACATGAGACCCAGTACTTC.

The rearrangement uses TRBV7-2 and TRBJ1-6; 8 nucleotides line up with TRBD1. CDR3 length: 16 residues. V was clipped by 0 bases and J by 7 bases; unmatched bases: 5. The germline V gene has CDR1 SGHTA and CDR2 FQGNSA. The CDR3 is CASSLAPGGRNSPLHF. CDR3 sequence (DNA): TGTGCCAGCAGCTTAGCCCCAGGGGGCAGGAATTCACCCCTCCACTTT.

This rearrangement joins TRBV4-3 to TRBJ1-2; tentative D call: TRBD1 (6 bases). Germline CDR1 reads LGHNA; CDR2 reads YSLEER. V shed 4 bases and J shed 4 bases, with 13 bases lying between them. This CDR3 has 14 residues. The CDR3 loop reads CASSRRGAGYGYTF. The CDR3, as DNA: TGCGCCAGCAGCCGTCGGGGGGCAGGCTATGGCTACACCTTC.

The chain's CDR3 is CAWSGGYNYGYTF. The CDR3 DNA reads as TGTGCCTGGAGTGGAGGGTACAACTATGGCTACACCTTC. The rearrangement links TRBV30 to TRBJ1-2; no firm D call. The CDR3 sequence is 13 residues long. Germline V gene sequence: CDR1 GTSNPN, CDR2 SVGIG (reference sequence). Trimming pared 1 base from V and 2 bases from J, leaving 8 bases between. The full variable domain, with the rest looked up from reference TRBV30 and TRBJ1-2, is SQTIHQWPATLVQPVGSPLSLECTVEGTSNPNLYWYRQAAGRGLQLLFYSVGIGQISSEVPQNLSASRPQDRQFILSSKKLLLSDSGFYLCAWSGGYNYGYTFGSGTRLTVV.

J is TRBJ1-2 and V is TRBV28; possible D gene TRBD1, 5 bases. Per germline, CDR1 MDHEN and CDR2 SYDVKM. This CDR3 region has 13 residues. Trimming removed 2 bases at V and 10 bases at J, with 14 bases between. The CDR3 nucleotides read TGTGCCAGCAGTTTAGCGGGACTGCCAGACTACACCTTC. Amino acids: CASSLAGLPDYTF.

The rearrangement links TRBV5-6 to TRBJ1-5; no definite D call. V was clipped by 0 bases and J by 4 bases, with 8 bases between them. CDR1 and CDR2 (germline): SGHDT, YYEEEE. This CDR3 has 14 amino acids. CDR3 in amino acids: CASSLGPGNQPQHF. The DNA for the CDR3 is TGTGCCAGCAGCTTGGGTCCGGGGAATCAGCCCCAGCATTTT.

The table lists this clone with a count of one. The chain employs TRBV5-1 and TRBJ2-7; 7 bases agree with TRBD2. In germline, CDR1 is SGHRS, CDR2 YFSETQ. V was pared by 1 base and J by 1 base, with 5 bases of the junction left unmatched. The length of the CDR3 is 15 residues. CDR3 loop: CASSLTGGTSYEQYF. Here the CDR3 DNA reads TGCGCCAGCAGCTTGACGGGGGGAACTTCCTACGAGCAGTACTTC. The full variable domain, completed using reference TRBV5-1 and TRBJ2-7, is KAGVTQTPRYLIKTRGQQVTLSCSPISGHRSVSWYQQTPGQGLQFLFEYFSETQRNKGNFPGRFSGRQFSNSRSEMNVSTLELGDSALYLCASSLTGGTSYEQYFGPGTRLTVT.

V gene TRBV5-6 combines with J gene TRBJ2-7; no reliable D call. The CDR3 length is 14 residues. In germline, CDR1 is SGHDT, CDR2 YYEEEE. V gave up 0 bases and J gave up 3 bases, with 10 bases separating them. Here the CDR3 reads CASSLGSTGYEQYF. The CDR3 region has the DNA TGTGCCAGCAGCTTGGGGTCAACGGGCTACGAGCAGTACTTC.